The 21 T cell receptor beta chains below were found in one sample sequenced in a study of cytomegalovirus exposure and HLA in healthy donors. Vbeta (60) and Jbeta (13) primers were used in the PCR. TCRdb keeps only in-frame clones here, not all; method: immunoSEQ multiplex PCR. Of tens of thousands of clones in the sample, 65% to 85% were seen once. Sequencing was carried out using PBMCs. The receptors were sampled from a man in his forties or fifties in good health and CMV-seronegative.

This rearrangement joins TRBV5-1 to TRBJ1-2; D unclear. In germline, CDR1 is SGHRS, CDR2 YFSETQ. The CDR3 sequence is 15 residues long. The V end was cut by 0 bases, the J end by 5 bases, with 14 bases between. The CDR3 is CASSLATRDIYGYTF. The CDR3 region has the DNA TGCGCCAGCAGCTTGGCTACCCGGGATATTTATGGCTACACCTTC.

This clone was observed a few times. V and J are TRBV5-1 and TRBJ2-2, with 7 nucleotides matching TRBD1. This CDR3 region has 14 residues. Trimming at V came to 4 bases and at J to 5 bases, leaving 5 bases not matched to a gene. In germline, CDR1 is SGHRS, CDR2 YFSETQ. This chain's CDR3 is CASSPIQGTGELFF. The CDR3 nucleotides read TGCGCCAGCAGCCCAATACAGGGGACCGGGGAGCTGTTTTTT.

J is TRBJ2-3 and V is TRBV5-1; 12 bases agree with TRBD2. Germline CDR1 is SGHRS and CDR2 is YFSETQ. The junction had 5 bases not matched to a gene; V was cut back by 4 bases and J by 2 bases. CDR3 length equals 16 residues. The CDR3 region is CASSPGLAGTTDTQYF. In DNA form, the CDR3 reads TGCGCCAGCAGCCCCGGACTAGCGGGGACCACAGATACGCAGTATTTT.

This clone was detected a few times. The chain carries TRBV28 and TRBJ2-7; 9 positions match TRBD2. This CDR3 has 15 residues. Germline values: CDR1 MDHEN, CDR2 SYDVKM. The V gene end was trimmed by 5 bases and the J gene end by 1 base; junction bases not matched to a gene: 6. The CDR3 DNA follows: TGTGCCAGCAGTCAACTAGCGGGCAATTCCTACGAGCAGTACTTC. Translation gives CASSQLAGNSYEQYF. Full variable domain (rest looked up from reference TRBV28 and TRBJ2-7): DVKVTQSSRYLVKRTGEKVFLECVQDMDHENMFWYRQDPGLGLRLIYFSYDVKMKEKGDIPEGYSVSREKKERFSLILESASTNQTSMYLCASSQLAGNSYEQYFGPGTRLTVT.

Note on this clone: At one of its ends the junction is not consistent with the germline gene, which may arise from a read error. This sample also contains other DNA sequences that code for the same CDR3. The chain joins TRBV6-1 to TRBJ2-7; TRBD2 matches 7 bases. CDR1 is MNHNS and CDR2 is SASEGT in the germline V gene. This CDR3 has 11 amino acids. The DNA of the CDR3 is TGCGCCAGCAGTGAAGAGGGCGGGAGGTACTTC. Its protein is CASSEEGGRYF.

This sequence joins TRBV6-1 and TRBJ1-2; 9 bases match TRBD1. The CDR3 runs to 14 residues. CDR1 is MNHNS, CDR2 SASEGT, per germline. Losses at the gene ends were 11 bases for V and 2 bases for J; bases not matched to a gene: 9. This CDR3 reads CARSSGTGNYGYTF. The CDR3 nucleotides are TGTGCCCGATCCTCCGGGACAGGGAACTATGGCTACACCTTC.

V and J are TRBV27 and TRBJ2-1, with D tentatively TRBD1 (7 bases). Germline V CDR1 and CDR2: MNHEY, SMNVEV (reference sequence). The CDR3 length is 14 residues. The V end was cut by 4 bases, the J end by 4 bases, with 11 bases between. CDR3 loop: CASSWGDSYNEQFF. The CDR3 DNA sequence: TGTGCCAGCAGTTGGGGGGACAGTTACAATGAGCAGTTCTTC.

The chain links TRBV28 to TRBJ2-3, with 7 positions matching TRBD2. Per the germline V gene, CDR1 is MDHEN and CDR2 is SYDVKM. This CDR3 contains 16 residues. V was clipped by 6 bases and J by 2 bases; unmatched bases: 11. The CDR3 DNA reads as TGTGCCAGCAGCCGGACTAGTTCCTTCCCCACAGATACGCAGTATTTT. It specifies CASSRTSSFPTDTQYF.

V gene TRBV7-2 combines with J gene TRBJ2-2; 11 bases are a match to TRBD2. Looked up from germline, CDR1 is SGHTA and CDR2 is FQGNSA. V shed 5 bases, J shed 5 bases, and the junction held 4 bases outside the gene matches. CDR3 length equals 15 residues. The CDR3 reads CASSPSGRRTGELFF. The CDR3, as DNA: TGTGCCAGCAGCCCTAGCGGGAGGAGAACCGGGGAGCTGTTTTTT.

The V call is TRBV23-1, the J call TRBJ1-1, with a possible D match to TRBD1 (5 bases). TRBV23-1 is filed as an ORF, its function uncertain. The germline V and J ends were trimmed by 4 bases and 0 bases, with 21 bases remaining between them. CDR3 length: 18 amino acids. The DNA of the CDR3 is TGCGCCAGCAGTCCGGTGGGGCAGGGTTATTTTCTGAACACTGAAGCTTTCTTT. Its protein is CASSPVGQGYFLNTEAFF.

This clone showed up just a few times. The rearrangement links TRBV28 to TRBJ1-5, with TRBD1 matching 7 bases. The V segment lost 5 bases and the J segment 3 bases; nucleotides outside the gene matches: 10. This CDR3 spans 16 amino acids. From germline, CDR1 is MDHEN and CDR2 SYDVKM. In DNA, the CDR3 is TGTGCCAGCAGTCCCTTCCGGACAGGACTCAATCAGCCCCAGCATTTT. Translated, it gives CASSPFRTGLNQPQHF.

This clone has only one observation. The chain links TRBV13 to TRBJ2-1, with a weak D call TRBD1 (6 bases). CDR1 is PRHDT, CDR2 FYEKMQ, per germline (reference sequence). Deletions cut 1 base from V and 0 bases from J, with 10 bases between. This CDR3 is 16 amino acids long. In DNA, the CDR3 is TGTGCCAGCAGCTTAGAGCAGGGGAGCTCCTACAATGAGCAGTTCTTC. Its protein is CASSLEQGSSYNEQFF.

This clone has more than one count but fewer than ten. The chain combines TRBV29-1 with TRBJ2-2; D is possibly TRBD1 (6 bases). The V end was cut by 4 bases, the J end by 2 bases, with 11 bases between. Germline CDR1 and CDR2: SQVTM and ANQGSEA. The CDR3 has 14 amino acids. Here the CDR3 DNA reads TGCAGCGTTGTACCGGGACAAAACACCGGGGAGCTGTTTTTT. Amino acid sequence: CSVVPGQNTGELFF.

The CDR3 here is CASSPRGQGFWGGSYEQYF. DNA for the CDR3: TGTGCCAGCAGCCCAAGGGGACAGGGATTCTGGGGAGGCTCCTACGAGCAGTACTTC. The rearrangement joins TRBV28 to TRBJ2-7; the match to TRBD1 covers 9 bases. V was pared by 6 bases and J by 0 bases, with 18 bases of the junction left unmatched. Looked up from germline, CDR1 is MDHEN and CDR2 is SYDVKM. CDR3 size: 19 residues.

This clone was counted once. The chain joins TRBV5-6 to TRBJ1-4; D unclear. V was shortened by 1 base and J by 3 bases, with 7 bases between the two germline ends. The germline CDR1 and CDR2 sequences are SGHDT and YYEEEE. The CDR3 runs 14 residues. Here the CDR3 reads CASSLFGANEKLFF. The CDR3 DNA reads as TGTGCCAGCAGCTTGTTTGGAGCTAATGAAAAACTGTTTTTT. Using reference TRBV5-6 and TRBJ1-4 for the parts outside the CDR3, the full variable domain is DAGVTQSPTHLIKTRGQQVTLRCSPKSGHDTVSWYQQALGQGPQFIFQYYEEEERQRGNFPDRFSGHQFPNYSSELNVNALLLGDSALYLCASSLFGANEKLFFGSGTQLSVL.

The chain recombines TRBV7-9 with TRBJ2-3; 10 bases match TRBD1. The V segment lost 5 bases and the J segment 4 bases; nucleotides outside the gene matches: 6. Germline CDR1 reads SEHNR; CDR2 reads FQNEAQ (reference sequence). This CDR3 is built from 15 residues. CDR3 in DNA: TGTGCCAGCAGCCGGGGACAGGGGAGGTCAGATACGCAGTATTTT. Amino acids: CASSRGQGRSDTQYF.

The rearrangement links TRBV7-9 to TRBJ2-2; 12 nucleotides match TRBD1. This CDR3 has 17 amino acids. Germline lookup yields CDR1 SEHNR and CDR2 FQNEAQ (reference sequence). Trimming at V came to 5 bases and at J to 4 bases, leaving 8 bases not matched to a gene. CDR3 nucleotides: TGTGCCAGCAGCAAGGGACAGGGGGCGCGGGGCACCGGGGAGCTGTTTTTT. Translation gives CASSKGQGARGTGELFF.

The chain employs TRBV11-3 and TRBJ2-1; tentative D call: TRBD2 (6 bases). Germline CDR1 SGHNT, CDR2 YENEEA. The CDR3 runs to 15 residues. Trimming cost V 0 bases and J 5 bases, with 11 bases left between them. The DNA of the CDR3 is TGTGCCAGCAGCTTAGACCTCGGACTAAACAATGAGCAGTTCTTC. The encoded protein is CASSLDLGLNNEQFF. Combining the CDR3 with reference TRBV11-3 and TRBJ2-1 gives the whole variable domain EAGVVQSPRYKIIEKKQPVAFWCNPISGHNTLYWYLQNLGQGPELLIRYENEEAVDDSQLPKDRFSAERLKGVDSTLKIQPAELGDSAVYLCASSLDLGLNNEQFFGPGTRLTVL.

This chain uses TRBV5-4 with TRBJ2-1, with 11 bases aligning to TRBD2. Germline CDR1 is SGHNT and CDR2 is YYREEE (reference sequence). Trimming removed 4 bases from V and 6 bases from J; junction bases left unmatched: 3. This CDR3 contains 14 residues. The CDR3 loop is CASSAGLAANEQFF. In DNA, the CDR3 is TGTGCCAGCAGCGCGGGACTAGCGGCCAATGAGCAGTTCTTC.

This chain uses TRBV2 with TRBJ2-5; 11 nucleotides align to TRBD1. V shed 3 bases and J 5 bases; nucleotides not matched to a gene: 8. The CDR3 has 16 residues. Germline values: CDR1 SNHLY, CDR2 FYNNEI. CDR3 sequence (DNA): TGTGCCAGCAGTGAGGACAGGGGGCGCCCCTATGAGACCCAGTACTTC. Protein sequence: CASSEDRGRPYETQYF. Using reference TRBV2 and TRBJ2-5 for the parts outside the CDR3, the full variable domain is EPEVTQTPSHQVTQMGQEVILRCVPISNHLYFYWYRQILGQKVEFLVSFYNNEISEKSEIFDDQFSVERPDGSNFTLKIRSTKLEDSAMYFCASSEDRGRPYETQYFGPGTRLLVL.

This clone was seen a few times. This chain joins TRBV19 and TRBJ1-3; 7 nucleotides line up with TRBD1. The CDR3 loop spans 16 amino acids. Germline loops: CDR1 LNHDA, CDR2 SQIVND (reference sequence). V dropped 4 bases and J dropped 2; count of bases not matched to a gene: 8. For the CDR3, the DNA is TGTGCCAGTAGTACGCTCCAGACAGGGACTGGAAACACCATATATTTT. Translated: CASSTLQTGTGNTIYF.